This TCR beta chain was identified in a study of molecular identifiers for immune sequencing clone quantification. Between the trimmed V and J ends, which lost 5 bases and 1 base, there was a span of 14 bases. The germline V gene encodes CDR1 SEHNR and CDR2 FQNEAQ (reference sequence). This CDR3 has 15 residues. This clonotype was observed at least ten times. TCRdb reprocessed the PCR reads with MiXCR, giving one entry per CDR3 protein. The table shows about 320,000 distinct CDR3 sequences, with roughly a fifth occurring only once. The clonotype comes from a human donor in good health. Some libraries in this study had Jurkat cell RNA spiked in. The chain is built from TRBV7-9 and TRBJ1-1; D gene ambiguous. The sample taken for sequencing was naive CD8+ T cells from blood, with Jurkat cell RNA spiked in. Indicated subset: FACS-sorted CD8+CD4-CCR7+CD45RA+ naive T cells. CDR3 bases: TGTGCCAGCAGCCCGTTTGTAGGCAAGAACACTGAAGCTTTCTTT. It codes for CASSPFVGKNTEAFF.